This TCR beta chain was sequenced for a study of cytotoxic CD8 clonotypes in ibrutinib-treated CLL. Study conclusions and caveats: Clonality went up at the time of ibrutinib response, stayed stable in sustained remission, and later dropped back toward its baseline level at progression. In sustained-remission versus progressing patients, sampling times differed.

Of note for this clone: Its antigen is as yet unknown.

Profiling relied on immunoSEQ multiplex PCR, and the TCRdb table lists in-frame clones only, not all of them. The sample includes about 160,000 clones, roughly 88% seen only once; the top ten take 3%. The TCR was taken from a human donor with chronic lymphocytic leukemia. The sequenced sample was PBMCs, obtained at disease progression, from a patient treated with ibrutinib.

The CDR3 spells CASSLSAGVSNQPQHF. The CDR3 region has the DNA TGTGCCAGCAGTTTATCGGCAGGAGTTAGCAATCAGCCCCAGCATTTT. The chain uses TRBV28 and TRBJ1-5; D is undetermined. The CDR3 length is 16 residues. CDR1 MDHEN and CDR2 SYDVKM come from the germline V gene. The V end lost 1 base, the J end lost 0 bases, and 10 bases lay between the germline ends. Filled out from reference TRBV28 and TRBJ1-5, the complete variable domain reads DVKVTQSSRYLVKRTGEKVFLECVQDMDHENMFWYRQDPGLGLRLIYFSYDVKMKEKGDIPEGYSVSREKKERFSLILESASTNQTSMYLCASSLSAGVSNQPQHFGDGTRLSIL.